A selection of T cell receptor beta chains follows, all from one sample in a study of blood T cell repertoires in COVID-19. Only in-frame clones appear in the TCRdb table, and some are missing; sequencing was by immunoSEQ multiplex PCR. Here the sample spans about 110,000 clones, 84% being singletons. The material sequenced was peripheral blood. The receptors originated from a human donor in a cohort sampled during active COVID-19. Each CDR3 is given with its conserved first and last residue. Each record gives: D gene, J gene, clone size, V gene, CDR3 protein, CDR3 DNA. D genes are given only for firm matches. Rows may omit the clone size; those that give it use once, few, many or a size class.

>TRBD1|TRBJ1-5|NA|TRBV6-5
CASSWDRNQPQHF
TGTGCCAGCAGTTGGGACAGAAATCAGCCCCAGCATTTT
>NA|TRBJ1-6|NA|TRBV9
CASSVEGGTNSPLHF
TGTGCCAGCAGCGTGGAGGGGGGGACGAATTCACCCCTCCACTTT
>NA|TRBJ1-3|NA|TRBV4-2
CASSPGQSSGNTIYF
TGTGCCAGCAGCCCAGGGCAGAGCTCTGGAAACACCATATATTTT
>TRBD1|TRBJ1-6|NA|TRBV6-5
CASAPGTGRNSPLHF
TGTGCCAGCGCACCCGGGACAGGGCGTAATTCACCCCTCCACTTT
>TRBD1|TRBJ2-6|NA|TRBV19
CASSRKGALGANVLTF
TGTGCCAGTAGTAGAAAGGGGGCGCTAGGGGCCAACGTCCTGACTTTC
>NA|TRBJ1-2|NA|TRBV2
CASSDGVLGGYTF
TGTGCCAGCAGTGACGGGGTGTTGGGGGGCTACACCTTC
>NA|TRBJ1-5|NA|TRBV19
CASSTGDRQPQHF
TGTGCCAGTAGTACAGGGGATCGTCAGCCCCAGCATTTT
>NA|TRBJ1-6|NA|TRBV28
CASTGGSYNSPLHF
TGTGCCAGCACCGGAGGCTCCTATAATTCACCCCTCCACTTT
>NA|TRBJ1-5|NA|TRBV7-8
CASSLAQVPSYQPQHF
TGTGCCAGCAGCTTAGCGCAGGTCCCTTCTTATCAGCCCCAGCATTTT
>TRBD2|TRBJ2-3|NA|TRBV5-6
CASSLLSSGSNHLTDTQYF
TGTGCCAGCAGCTTGTTATCTAGCGGGAGTAACCATCTCACAGATACGCAGTATTTT
>TRBD1|TRBJ1-2|NA|TRBV19
CASSIGGQGTYGYTF
TGTGCCAGTAGTATAGGTGGACAGGGGACCTATGGCTACACCTTC
>TRBD2|TRBJ2-5|once|TRBV24-1
CATSDPRTSLQETQYF
TGTGCCACCAGTGATCCCCGGACTAGCCTTCAAGAGACCCAGTACTTC
>NA|TRBJ2-1|once|TRBV9
CASSRAPGNEQFF
TGTGCCAGCAGCAGAGCCCCAGGCAATGAGCAGTTCTTC